This TCR beta chain emerged from a study of beta chain features in type 1 diabetes. In the study overall: When patients were set against healthy donors, age, gender and cell yields were similar.

Points from the study as a whole: Moderate yet significant TCRB CDR3 shortening was seen in Type 1 diabetes patients in all four CD4+ subsets.

CDR1 is SGHAT, CDR2 FQNNGV, per germline. This CDR3 has 17 amino acids. V lost 5 bases and J 1 base, leaving 20 bases between the germline ends. The whole isolated RNA underwent reverse transcription, so sequencing captured expressed TCRB transcripts. Libraries were prepared by immunoSEQ multiplex PCR; TCRdb keeps only in-frame clonotypes and omits some of them. The table shows 300,000 to 400,000 clones, with roughly 8.8% occurring only once. This clone was found a few times. Its antigen is as yet unknown. Sequenced sample: central memory CD4+ T cells from blood. This clonotype was sampled from a man aged 25 to 40 with type 1 diabetes. The chain is built from TRBV11-2 and TRBJ2-5, with D possibly being TRBD1 (6 bases). The CDR3 reads CASSHPGTRDGQETQYF. DNA for the CDR3: TGTGCCAGCAGCCATCCCGGGACAAGGGACGGCCAAGAGACCCAGTACTTC.